The clone carrying this T cell receptor (beta chain) appeared many times. CD8+CD4-CCR7+CD45RA+ cells were sorted as naive CD8 T cells. Previously described methods with listed TCR primers produced the bulk TCR libraries. TCRdb fed the PCR reads into MiXCR, producing one record per CDR3 protein. The sample shows tens of thousands of distinct CDR3 sequences, roughly 15% of them seen only once. This entry is derived from a study of molecular identifiers for immune sequencing clone quantification. The V segment lost 3 bases and the J segment 5 bases; nucleotides outside the gene matches: 11. This CDR3 has 17 amino acids.

This TCR was recovered from a human donor in good health. Some libraries in this study had Jurkat cell RNA spiked in. The chain carries TRBV12-3 or TRBV12-4 and TRBJ2-3; 10 bases line up with TRBD2. Sequences were obtained from naive CD8+ T cells from blood, with Jurkat cell RNA spiked in. Subset: FACS-sorted CD8+CD4-CCR7+CD45RA+ naive T cells. CDR3 nucleotides: TGTGCCAGCAGTTTGGGCCCCGGGACTAGCGTTAAAGATACGCAGTATTTT. It specifies CASSLGPGTSVKDTQYF.